This passage covers 21 T cell receptor beta chains from one sample sequenced in a study of blood T cells in healthy people across ages (dated by TCRdb to 2015 to 2017). Receptor libraries were prepared by 5' RACE. The listed sequencing device is Illumina HiSeq 2500. A second about 6 to 11 cycle PCR used a sample-barcoded 5' primer and a J-beta primer mix. The public reads were quality trimmed at Q25 with fastp and then assembled into clones with MiXCR by TCRdb, keeping productive beta chains. Identical CDR3 proteins give one entry, which carries the most common genes and DNA. Recorded for this sample are approximately 800,000 distinct CDR3 sequences; approximately 35% of them occurred a single time. The ten largest clonotypes hold 10% to 15% of the sample. The sample consisted of blood. The receptors derive from a young man in good health.

The chain joins TRBV29-1 to TRBJ1-1; weak D call: TRBD1 (6 bases). This CDR3 region has 16 residues. Germline values: CDR1 SQVTM, CDR2 ANQGSEA. Trimming cost V 7 bases and J 0 bases, with 21 bases left between them. CDR3 loop: CSALIPGAPMNTEAFF. The CDR3 DNA reads as TGCAGCGCCCTCATCCCGGGGGCTCCAATGAACACTGAAGCTTTCTTT.

This clonotype turned up a few times. The chain carries TRBV20-1 and TRBJ1-4; the match to TRBD1 covers 10 bases. The J segment lost 3 bases and the V segment lost 6 bases, leaving 13 bases of the junction unmatched. CDR3 length: 17 residues. CDR1 DFQATT and CDR2 SNEGSKA come from the germline V gene (reference sequence). The CDR3 sequence is CSATGTGAHISNEKLFF. As DNA, the CDR3 is TGCAGTGCCACCGGGACAGGGGCCCATATATCTAATGAAAAACTGTTTTTT.

The chain combines TRBV4-3 with TRBJ2-2, with D uncertain. CDR1 is LGHNA and CDR2 is YSLEER in the germline V gene. Trimming cost V 3 bases and J 3 bases, with 11 bases left between them. The CDR3 is 15 residues long. CDR3 in amino acids: CASSHDLSDTGELFF. As DNA, the CDR3 is TGCGCCAGCAGCCACGATCTAAGCGACACCGGGGAGCTGTTTTTT.

Regarding this clonotype: A much larger clone differs from this one at a single base, so this may be a read error. The rearrangement joins TRBV5-1 to TRBJ2-1; 9 bases match TRBD1. The V segment lost 1 base and the J segment 7 bases; nucleotides outside the gene matches: 9. The CDR3 has 16 amino acids. Germline V gives CDR1 SGHRS, CDR2 YFSETQ. CDR3 protein: CASSLCSTGGMNEQFF. CDR3 nucleotides: TGCGCCAGCAGCTTGTGTTCGACAGGGGGAATGAATGAGCAGTTCTTC.

The chain couples TRBV9 to TRBJ2-1, with 7 bases matching TRBD2. CDR1 and CDR2 from the germline V gene are SGDLS and YYNGEE. CDR3 length: 16 amino acids. The J segment lost 3 bases and the V segment lost 3 bases, leaving 9 bases of the junction unmatched. CDR3 amino acids: CASSGGISGDYNEQFF. The CDR3, as DNA: TGTGCCAGCAGCGGGGGAATAAGCGGGGACTACAATGAGCAGTTCTTC.

This clonotype was recorded many times. The chain has TRBV5-1 and TRBJ2-7; 9 nucleotides line up with TRBD1. V shed 4 bases and J 1 base; nucleotides not matched to a gene: 6. This CDR3 contains 15 residues. Germline V lookup: CDR1 SGHRS, CDR2 YFSETQ. In DNA, the CDR3 is TGCGCCAGCAGCCCCGGGGACAGGGATTCCTACGAGCAGTACTTC. The encoded protein is CASSPGDRDSYEQYF.

V and J are TRBV7-9 and TRBJ1-1, with D maybe TRBD1 (6 bases). V dropped 6 bases and J dropped 2 bases, with 13 bases sitting between them. The CDR3 contains 14 residues. Per the germline V gene, CDR1 is SEHNR and CDR2 is FQNEAQ (reference sequence). The CDR3 protein is CASRRGAGNTEAFF. Written as DNA, the CDR3 is TGTGCCAGCAGACGGGGGGCGGGTAACACTGAAGCTTTCTTT.

This clonotype showed up just a few times. V usage is TRBV2 and J usage is TRBJ1-4, with a weak D call TRBD1 (6 bases). Germline V gives CDR1 SNHLY, CDR2 FYNNEI. Between the trimmed V and J ends, which lost 6 bases and 2 bases, there was a span of 13 bases. This CDR3 has 15 amino acids. The CDR3 loop is CASRETGSTNEKLFF. The CDR3 DNA follows: TGTGCCAGCAGGGAGACAGGTTCCACTAATGAAAAACTGTTTTTT.

J is TRBJ2-3 and V is TRBV15, with D maybe TRBD2 (5 bases). In germline, CDR1 is LNHNV, CDR2 YYDKDF (reference sequence). CDR3 size: 16 residues. Between the trimmed V and J ends, which lost 4 bases and 0 bases, there was a span of 14 bases. CDR3: CATSKSGLVSTDTQYF. The CDR3 nucleotides are TGTGCCACCAGCAAGAGCGGTTTGGTCAGCACAGATACGCAGTATTTT.

A remark on this clonotype: Relative to the germline gene, one junction end is altered; a read error may explain this. This CDR3 reads CAGSFSAGGDGETQYF. The CDR3 nucleotides read TGTGCCGGCAGCTTCTCGGCTGGGGGCGATGGTGAGACCCAGTACTTC. This chain connects TRBV7-2 to TRBJ2-5, with a tentative D call TRBD1 (6 bases). CDR1 SGHTA and CDR2 FQGNSA come from the germline V gene. The CDR3 has 16 residues.

This clonotype was counted between two and nine times. The chain's CDR3 is CASSPPGQRNEKLFF. In DNA form, the CDR3 reads TGTGCCAGCAGCCCCCCGGGACAGAGAAATGAAAAACTGTTTTTT. V usage is TRBV7-9 and J usage is TRBJ1-4; 7 bases are shared with TRBD1. Germline CDR1 is SEHNR and CDR2 is FQNEAQ (reference sequence). The CDR3 is 15 amino acids. V trimming: 5 bases; J trimming: 5 bases; junction bases outside the gene matches: 8. Filled out from reference TRBV7-9 and TRBJ1-4, the complete variable domain reads DTGVSQNPRHKITKRGQNVTFRCDPISEHNRLYWYRQTLGQGPEFLTYFQNEAQLEKSRLLSDRFSAERPKGSFSTLEIQRTEQGDSAMYLCASSPPGQRNEKLFFGSGTQLSVL.

The J gene is TRBJ2-3, the V gene TRBV7-2, with 10 bases aligning to TRBD2. Germline V gives CDR1 SGHTA, CDR2 FQGNSA. This CDR3 has 16 residues. Trimming took 3 bases from V and 6 from J; bases not matched to a gene: 9. CDR3 coding DNA: TGTGCCAGCAGCTTTACAATAGCGGGAGGAGGGGATACGCAGTATTTT. Translation: CASSFTIAGGGDTQYF.

The V and J genes are TRBV7-9 and TRBJ1-2; 10 nucleotides match TRBD1. Germline V gives CDR1 SEHNR, CDR2 FQNEAQ (reference sequence). V lost 10 bases to trimming and J lost 1 base; unmatched junction nucleotides: 21. The CDR3 loop spans 19 amino acids. CDR3 DNA sequence: TGTGCCATACGAACCGACACTAGAGGGACAGGGGCCAATAACTATGGCTACACCTTC. Translating gives CAIRTDTRGTGANNYGYTF.

The chain is built from TRBV29-1 and TRBJ1-2; D is perhaps TRBD1 (6 bases). Between the trimmed V and J ends, which lost 2 bases and 2 bases, there was a span of 12 bases. Germline CDR1 is SQVTM and CDR2 is ANQGSEA. The CDR3 covers 14 residues. This CDR3 reads CSVEPAGANYGYTF. For the CDR3, the DNA is TGCAGCGTTGAACCGGCGGGGGCCAACTATGGCTACACCTTC.

This chain uses TRBV6-5 with TRBJ1-1; 7 nucleotides align to TRBD1. Losses at the gene ends were 4 bases for V and 0 bases for J; bases not matched to a gene: 5. Looked up from germline, CDR1 is MNHEY and CDR2 is SVGAGI. The CDR3 sequence is 15 residues long. CDR3 nucleotide sequence: TGTGCCAGCAGTTGGACAGGAGCCATGAACACTGAAGCTTTCTTT. Its translation is CASSWTGAMNTEAFF.

V usage is TRBV7-3 and J usage is TRBJ2-1, with TRBD2 matching 9 bases. Near its end, the DNA agrees better with TRBJ2-7, so the J call may be wrong. Germline-derived CDR1 and CDR2 are SGHTA and FQGTGA. The CDR3 contains 16 residues. The CDR3 nucleotides are TGTGCCAGCAGCTCACTAGGACTAGCGTTCTACAATGAGCAGTACTTC. This encodes CASSSLGLAFYNEQYF.

On this clonotype itself: Germline and junction disagree at one end, which may indicate a read error. The chain employs TRBV6-1 and TRBJ1-1, with D tentatively TRBD1 (6 bases). This CDR3 is 15 amino acids long. The germline CDR1 and CDR2 sequences are MNHNS and SASEGT. For the CDR3, the DNA is TGTGCCGGCAGTGAAGCAAGGGGGGGACGCCCTGAAGCTTTCTTT. It yields the protein CAGSEARGGRPEAFF.

The J gene is TRBJ2-7, the V gene TRBV7-2; D is tentatively TRBD1 or TRBD2 (6 bases each). Germline V gene sequence: CDR1 SGHTA, CDR2 FQGNSA. This CDR3 comprises 17 residues. Deletions cut 2 bases from V and 4 bases from J, with 21 bases between. CDR3 DNA sequence: TGTGCCAGCAGCTTATTTTGGGGGGCGGCGAAACTTTACGAGCAGTACTTC. Its protein product is CASSLFWGAAKLYEQYF.

J is TRBJ2-3 and V is TRBV6-5; TRBD2 matches at 9 bases. The CDR3 is made up of 14 amino acids. J was trimmed by 7 bases and V by 8 bases; bases with no gene match: 10. Germline lookup yields CDR1 MNHEY and CDR2 SVGAGI. CDR3 protein: CASVGGGAGNTQYF. In DNA form, the CDR3 reads TGTGCCAGCGTGGGCGGGGGGGCAGGGAATACGCAGTATTTT.

This clonotype was recorded a few times. The V gene is TRBV7-9, the J gene TRBJ2-1; D gene ambiguous. The CDR3 length is 15 residues. The germline V and J ends were trimmed by 0 bases and 9 bases, with 15 bases remaining between them. Germline CDR1 and CDR2: SEHNR and FQNEAQ (reference sequence). CDR3 in amino acids: CASSLANRGRTEQFF. The DNA of the CDR3 is TGTGCCAGCAGCTTAGCGAATCGAGGTCGTACTGAGCAGTTCTTC.

This clonotype was recorded at least ten times. The chain has TRBV5-1 and TRBJ2-1, with TRBD2 identical over 8 bases. This CDR3 spans 20 amino acids. The germline V gene encodes CDR1 SGHRS and CDR2 YFSETQ. V dropped 4 bases and J dropped 0; count of bases not matched to a gene: 18. In DNA, the CDR3 is TGCGCCAGCAGCGACCGATTTCAAGCGGGGGCCCTTAGCTCCTACAATGAGCAGTTCTTC. It yields the protein CASSDRFQAGALSSYNEQFF.